This TCR beta chain was identified during a study of PD-1 blockade in mismatch repair-deficient tumors. At the level of the study: Enrolled about 2012-2016, patients had progressing, pretreated mismatch repair-deficient cancers of 12 to 13 types.

Using immunoSEQ multiplex PCR, the repertoire was profiled, and TCRdb retains in-frame clones only, with some absent. The sample carries over 100,000 clones, over 60% recorded once. General study findings and limits: Tumor-resident clones, often undetectable pretreatment in blood, expanded then contracted after pembrolizumab.

On this clone itself: Its specificity is not known.

Germline CDR1 reads SGHRS; CDR2 reads YFSETQ. J gave up 6 bases and V 3 bases, and 11 bases lay outside the gene matches. This CDR3 is 15 amino acids long. Every patient had mismatch repair deficiency by PCR or immunohistochemistry. The TCR-sequenced patients were a few responders to pembrolizumab. Sequences were derived from peripheral blood, sampled more than 58 weeks after starting pembrolizumab. This rearrangement joins TRBV5-1 to TRBJ2-7; 8 bases line up with TRBD1. The TCR comes from an adult with mismatch repair-deficient cancer. CDR3 protein: CASSSDREASGEQYF. As DNA, the CDR3 is TGCGCCAGCAGCTCGGACAGGGAGGCGTCTGGCGAGCAGTACTTC.